The TCR beta chain under discussion was sequenced for a study of neurological immune-mediated disorders (dated by TCRdb to the late 2010s). With respect to the entire study: The study compared peripheral blood TCR-beta repertoires of HTLV-I-associated myelopathy (HAM/TSP) patients, multiple sclerosis patients and healthy controls using UMI-based sequencing. The approximately 100 TCR-beta libraries included longitudinal samples, technical triplicates and paired sorted CD4+ and CD8+ T-cell subsets alongside PBMC samples. Of the approximately 68 subjects in the cohort, about 14 were HAM/TSP patients, roughly 35 were multiple sclerosis patients, and around 20 were healthy controls. Summary of the overall study and its limitations: Across subjects, expanded clones never shared an identical CDR3 amino acid sequence, which suggests that the TCR-beta repertoires in every group were private. TCR clonal expansion was highest in HAM/TSP patients and lowest in MS patients, with MS patients falling below even healthy controls.

To synthesize cDNA, template-switch 5'RACE was performed with a primer carrying a 10-nucleotide random unique molecular identifier so that each TCR transcript was tagged. Each sequencing run produced over 160 million TCR-beta sequences covering 15-18 subjects. The RNeasy kit was used for extraction of total RNA. The KAPA Real-time Library Amplification kit was used to amplify TCR-beta VDJ regions with primers targeting the TCR constant region and the 5'RACE anchor. A first PCR added sample indexes and Illumina adaptors, after which a second PCR increased the library yield. After Ampure bead purification, the TCR product of roughly 650 bp was size-selected on a 2% E-gel SizeSelection system. Library quality was checked on a Bioanalyzer, concentration was measured with Qubit, and libraries were quantified with the Kapa Library Quantification kit before pooling. Libraries were sequenced paired-end 2 x 150 bp on an Illumina HiSeq 2500. To increase sequence diversity, about 25-31% phiX was spiked into each library pool. In the authors' own workflow: Quality-filtered reads were processed with the UMI-based MiGEC pipeline, and over 90% of raw TCR sequences were removed by the MiGEC pipeline during error correction. VDJ genes were aligned to IMGT germline references, and each clonotype was defined by a unique CDR3 amino acid sequence together with V-J genes. Clonal expansion, Shannon diversity, and CDR3 relatedness (CalcPairwiseDistances, ClusterSamples) were evaluated with VDJtools, and phylogenetic trees were built with CLCbio workbench. Using coefficient-of-variation modelling across technical triplicates, the study counted a clone as expanded if it had at least 8 unique UMIs. TCRdb applied fastp at Q25 and MiXCR to the public reads, then kept only in-frame beta chains. Each entry is one CDR3 protein sequence, shown with its most common DNA and genes. These V and J calls are TCRdb output, not the study's own analysis. The sample contains approximately 38,000 distinct CDR3 sequences, roughly 12% of them found a single time. The ten largest clones capture 3% to 4% of the sample.

There are many counts of this clonotype. Its antigen remains undetermined. The sample holds no much larger clone one base away, and base qualities are not on file. The CDR3 runs 17 amino acids, cysteine and phenylalanine included. Just the 51-base CDR3 DNA is kept, in frame starting at base 1. V sheds 2 bases and J sheds 0 bases, leaving 14 bases between their ends. The germline V gene supplies CDR1 SGHVS and CDR2 FQNEAQ. For the sorted-subset TCR libraries, the starting material was over 950,000 sorted CD4+ or CD8+ T cells. Peripheral blood underwent Ficoll-Hypaque density gradient centrifugation to isolate PBMCs, which were then cryopreserved in liquid nitrogen. Paired sorted CD4+ and CD8+ subsets came from healthy controls, HAM/TSP patients and MS patients.

The sequence is built from TRBV7-8 and TRBJ2-1; a weak D assignment points to TRBD2 (6 bases agree). The source is a woman aged 25 to 39 with HTLV-1-associated myelopathy (HAM/TSP). The specimen sequenced was CD4+ T cells from blood. The DNA reads TGTGCCAGCAGCTTATCGGGGCAGACTAGCTCCTACAATGAGCAGTTCTTC. The translation is CASSLSGQTSSYNEQFF.